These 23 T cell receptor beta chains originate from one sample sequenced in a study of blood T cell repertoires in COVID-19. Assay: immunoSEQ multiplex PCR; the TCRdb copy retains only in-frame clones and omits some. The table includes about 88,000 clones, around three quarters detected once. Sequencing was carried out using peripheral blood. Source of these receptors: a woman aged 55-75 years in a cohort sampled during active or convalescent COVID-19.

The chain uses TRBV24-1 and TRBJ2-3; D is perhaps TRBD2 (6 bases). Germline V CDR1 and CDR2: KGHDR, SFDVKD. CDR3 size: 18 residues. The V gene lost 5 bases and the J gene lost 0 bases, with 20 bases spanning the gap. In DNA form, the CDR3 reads TGTGCCACCAGTGCTCCTCTTGCGGGGACGGGGAGCACAGATACGCAGTATTTT. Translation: CATSAPLAGTGSTDTQYF.

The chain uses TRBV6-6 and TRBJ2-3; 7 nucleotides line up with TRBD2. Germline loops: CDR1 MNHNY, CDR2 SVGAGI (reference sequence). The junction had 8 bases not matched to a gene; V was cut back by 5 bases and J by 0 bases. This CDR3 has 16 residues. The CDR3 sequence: CASSPGTTISTDTQYF. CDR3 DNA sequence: TGTGCCAGCAGTCCCGGGACTACTATTAGCACAGATACGCAGTATTTT.

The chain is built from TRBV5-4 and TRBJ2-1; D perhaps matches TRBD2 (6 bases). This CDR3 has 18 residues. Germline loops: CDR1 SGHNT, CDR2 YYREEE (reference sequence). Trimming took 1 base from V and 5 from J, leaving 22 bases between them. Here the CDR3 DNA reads TGTGCCAGCAGCTTGATGCTTATGGCGGGGATGAGGGACAATGAGCAGTTCTTC. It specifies CASSLMLMAGMRDNEQFF. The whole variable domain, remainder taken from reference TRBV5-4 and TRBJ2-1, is ETGVTQSPTHLIKTRGQQVTLRCSSQSGHNTVSWYQQALGQGPQFIFQYYREEENGRGNFPPRFSGLQFPNYSSELNVNALELDDSALYLCASSLMLMAGMRDNEQFFGPGTRLTVL.

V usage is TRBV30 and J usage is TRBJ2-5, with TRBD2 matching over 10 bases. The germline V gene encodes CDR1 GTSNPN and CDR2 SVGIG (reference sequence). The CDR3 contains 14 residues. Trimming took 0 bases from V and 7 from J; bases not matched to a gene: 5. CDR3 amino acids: CAWSVLAGRGTQYF. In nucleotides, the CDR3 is TGTGCCTGGAGTGTACTAGCGGGGAGAGGGACCCAGTACTTC.

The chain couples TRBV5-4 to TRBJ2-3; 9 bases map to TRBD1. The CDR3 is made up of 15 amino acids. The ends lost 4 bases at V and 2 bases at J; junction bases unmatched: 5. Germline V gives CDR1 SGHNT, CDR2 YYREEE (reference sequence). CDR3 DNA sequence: TGTGCCAGCAGCCTGGGACAGGGCCCCACAGATACGCAGTATTTT. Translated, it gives CASSLGQGPTDTQYF.

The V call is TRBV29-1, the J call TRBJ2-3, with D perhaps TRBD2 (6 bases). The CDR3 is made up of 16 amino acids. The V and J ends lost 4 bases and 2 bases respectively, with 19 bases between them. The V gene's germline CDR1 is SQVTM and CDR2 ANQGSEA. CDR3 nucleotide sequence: TGCAGCGTTGGGGGGATGGGTAGCGGAATCACAGATACGCAGTATTTT. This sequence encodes CSVGGMGSGITDTQYF.

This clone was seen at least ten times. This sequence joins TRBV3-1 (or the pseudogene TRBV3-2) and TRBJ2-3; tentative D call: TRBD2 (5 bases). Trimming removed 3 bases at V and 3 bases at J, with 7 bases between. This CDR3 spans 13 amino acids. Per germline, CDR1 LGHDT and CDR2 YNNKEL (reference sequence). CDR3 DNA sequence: TGTGCCAGCAGCCATACGGGAACAGATACGCAGTATTTT. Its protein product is CASSHTGTDTQYF.

This chain's CDR3 is CASSAAYEQYF. In DNA form, the CDR3 reads TGTGCCAGCAGTGCCGCGTACGAGCAGTACTTC. The chain links TRBV2 to TRBJ2-7; D is ambiguous. Germline-derived CDR1 and CDR2 are SNHLY and FYNNEI. Trimming cost V 4 bases and J 4 bases, with 5 bases left between them. The CDR3 totals 11 residues.

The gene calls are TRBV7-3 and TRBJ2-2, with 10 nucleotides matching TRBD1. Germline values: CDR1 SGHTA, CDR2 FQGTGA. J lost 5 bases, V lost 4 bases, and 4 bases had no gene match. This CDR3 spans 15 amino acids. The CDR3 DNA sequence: TGTGCCAGCAGCTCCGGACAGGGGGGGACCGGGGAGCTGTTTTTT. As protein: CASSSGQGGTGELFF.

Written as DNA, the CDR3 is TGTGCCAGCGTGGACAATCCGTTTCATGGCTACACCTTC. As protein: CASVDNPFHGYTF. The V call is TRBV12-3 or TRBV12-4, the J call TRBJ1-2; maybe TRBD1 (5 bases). V lost 8 bases and J 6 bases, leaving 16 bases between the germline ends. CDR3 length: 13 residues.

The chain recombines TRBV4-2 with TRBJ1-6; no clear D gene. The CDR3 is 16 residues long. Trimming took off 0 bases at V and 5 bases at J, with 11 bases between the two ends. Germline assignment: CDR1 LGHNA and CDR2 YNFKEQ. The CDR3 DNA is TGTGCCAGCAGCCAAGATCGCGTGAATAATAATTCACCCCTCCACTTT. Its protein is CASSQDRVNNNSPLHF.

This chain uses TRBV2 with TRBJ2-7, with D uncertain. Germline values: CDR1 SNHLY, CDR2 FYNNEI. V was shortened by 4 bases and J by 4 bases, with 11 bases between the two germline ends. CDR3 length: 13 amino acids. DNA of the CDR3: TGTGCCAGCAGTGTAAACCAGGTATACGAGCAGTACTTC. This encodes CASSVNQVYEQYF.

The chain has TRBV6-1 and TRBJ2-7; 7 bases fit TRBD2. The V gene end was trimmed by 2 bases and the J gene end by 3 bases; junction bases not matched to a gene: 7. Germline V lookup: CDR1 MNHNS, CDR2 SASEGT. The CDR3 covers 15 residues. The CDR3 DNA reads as TGTGCCAGCAGTGAACCCACTAGCGTGAGCTACGAGCAGTACTTC. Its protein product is CASSEPTSVSYEQYF.

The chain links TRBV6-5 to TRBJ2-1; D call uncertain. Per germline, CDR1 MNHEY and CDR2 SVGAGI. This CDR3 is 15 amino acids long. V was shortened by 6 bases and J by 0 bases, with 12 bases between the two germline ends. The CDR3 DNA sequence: TGTGCCAGCAGCACTCGAGGCCACTCCTACAATGAGCAGTTCTTC. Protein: CASSTRGHSYNEQFF.

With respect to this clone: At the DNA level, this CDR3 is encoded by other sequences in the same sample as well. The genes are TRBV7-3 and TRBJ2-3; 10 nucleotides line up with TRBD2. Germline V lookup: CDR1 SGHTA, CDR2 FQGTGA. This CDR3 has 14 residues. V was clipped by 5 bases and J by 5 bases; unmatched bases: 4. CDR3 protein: CASSPGLAVDTQYF. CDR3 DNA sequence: TGTGCCAGCAGCCCCGGACTAGCGGTAGATACGCAGTATTTT.

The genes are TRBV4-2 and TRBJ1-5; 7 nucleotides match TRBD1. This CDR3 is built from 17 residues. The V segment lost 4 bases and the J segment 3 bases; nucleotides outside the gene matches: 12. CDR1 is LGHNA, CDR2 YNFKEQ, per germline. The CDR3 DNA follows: TGTGCCAGCAGCCTACAACTACAGGGGTTGCCCAATCAGCCCCAGCATTTT. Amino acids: CASSLQLQGLPNQPQHF.

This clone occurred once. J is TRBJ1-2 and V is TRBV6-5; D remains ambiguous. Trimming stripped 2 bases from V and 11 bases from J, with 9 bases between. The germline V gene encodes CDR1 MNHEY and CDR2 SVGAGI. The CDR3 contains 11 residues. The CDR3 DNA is TGTGCCAGCAGTTACAAGGGAGAGTACACCTTC. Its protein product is CASSYKGEYTF.

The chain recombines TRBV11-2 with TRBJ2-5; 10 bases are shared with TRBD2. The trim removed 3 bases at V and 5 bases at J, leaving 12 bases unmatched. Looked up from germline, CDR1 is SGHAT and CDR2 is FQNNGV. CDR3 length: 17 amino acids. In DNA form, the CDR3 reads TGTGCCAGCAGCTTTAGCGGGGGGCCGTCCGGGTGGGAGACCCAGTACTTC. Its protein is CASSFSGGPSGWETQYF.

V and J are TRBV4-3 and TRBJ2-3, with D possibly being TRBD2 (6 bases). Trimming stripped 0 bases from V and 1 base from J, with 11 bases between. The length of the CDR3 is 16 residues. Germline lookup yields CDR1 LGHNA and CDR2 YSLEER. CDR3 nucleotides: TGCGCCAGCAGCCAAGATTCCGGGGGAGGCACAGATACGCAGTATTTT. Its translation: CASSQDSGGGTDTQYF.

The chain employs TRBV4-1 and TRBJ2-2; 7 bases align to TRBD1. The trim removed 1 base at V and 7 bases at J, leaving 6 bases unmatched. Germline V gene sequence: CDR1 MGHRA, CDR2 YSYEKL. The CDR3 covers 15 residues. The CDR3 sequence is CASSQGQGVFGELFF. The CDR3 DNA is TGCGCCAGCAGCCAAGGGCAGGGGGTTTTCGGGGAGCTGTTTTTT.

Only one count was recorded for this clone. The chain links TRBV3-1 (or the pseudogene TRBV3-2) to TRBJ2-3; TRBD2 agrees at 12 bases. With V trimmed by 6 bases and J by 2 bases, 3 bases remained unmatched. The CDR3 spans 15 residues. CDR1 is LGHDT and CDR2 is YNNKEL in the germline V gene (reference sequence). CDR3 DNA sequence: TGTGCCAGCAGTCTAGCGGGGGGGCCCACAGATACGCAGTATTTT. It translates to CASSLAGGPTDTQYF.

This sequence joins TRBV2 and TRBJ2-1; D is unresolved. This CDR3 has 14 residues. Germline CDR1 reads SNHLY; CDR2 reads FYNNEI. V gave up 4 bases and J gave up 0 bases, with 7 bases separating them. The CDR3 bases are TGTGCCAGCAGTGTCTACAGCTCCTACAATGAGCAGTTCTTC. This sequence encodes CASSVYSSYNEQFF.

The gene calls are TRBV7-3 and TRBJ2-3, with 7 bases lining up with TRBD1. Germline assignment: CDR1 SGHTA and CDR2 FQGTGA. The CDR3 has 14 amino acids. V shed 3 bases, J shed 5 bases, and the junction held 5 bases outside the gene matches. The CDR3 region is CASSFEGAGDTQYF. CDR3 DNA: TGTGCCAGCAGCTTTGAGGGGGCGGGAGATACGCAGTATTTT.